What follows are 27 T cell receptor beta chains derived from one specimen sequenced in a study of CD8+ T cells in alopecia areata (dated 2018 in TCRdb). Library preparation used the immunoSEQ multiplex PCR assay. RNA was extracted from all samples and reverse transcribed into cDNA as template for TCR sequencing. In TCRdb, the immuneACCESS table is reduced to in-frame sequences with V and J assigned. These tables do not hold every clone; where another copy was compared, an unresolved V gene accounts for under half, and the others remain unexplained. The sample has 120,000 or so clones on record, approximately 47% of them singletons. Clones ranked in the top ten supply more than 9% of the sample. Material: NKG2D-low CD8+ T cells sorted from blood. According to the study, the label for this sample's cell subset or site signals: sorted CD8+ NKG2D-low blood T cells. All receptors derive from a human donor with alopecia areata.

This clone was observed once. This rearrangement joins TRBV25-1 to TRBJ2-7, with D unclear. V was shortened by 1 base and J by 7 bases, with 11 bases between the two germline ends. This CDR3 region has 13 residues. Germline CDR1 and CDR2: MGHDK and SYGVNS. CDR3 sequence reads: CASSEFVVGEQYF. The CDR3 DNA reads as TGTGCCAGCAGTGAATTCGTTGTCGGGGAGCAGTACTTC.

This clone was counted once. The rearrangement links TRBV27 to TRBJ2-1; D is ambiguous. The CDR3 runs to 13 residues. Trimming took off 5 bases at V and 7 bases at J, with 12 bases between the two ends. Per germline, CDR1 MNHEY and CDR2 SMNVEV (reference sequence). CDR3 nucleotide sequence: TGTGCCAGCAGTCTACTGCCCCCTAATGAGCAGTTCTTC. Translation gives CASSLLPPNEQFF.

This chain's CDR3 is CASSDEWGPAYEQYF. Here the CDR3 DNA reads TGTGCCAGCAGCGATGAATGGGGACCAGCCTACGAGCAGTACTTC. This rearrangement joins TRBV7-9 to TRBJ2-7; D may be TRBD1 or TRBD2 (5 bases each). Per the germline V gene, CDR1 is SEHNR and CDR2 is FQNEAQ (reference sequence). V was cut by 5 bases and J by 2 bases, with 16 bases left in between. There are 15 residues in the CDR3.

The CDR3 region is CASSINNEQFF. Written as DNA, the CDR3 is TGTGCCAGTAGTATCAACAATGAGCAGTTCTTC. The chain links TRBV19 to TRBJ2-1; the D is unclear. Trimming cost V 3 bases and J 5 bases, with 2 bases left between them. Germline CDR1 is LNHDA and CDR2 is SQIVND (reference sequence). This CDR3 contains 11 residues.

The chain carries TRBV13 and TRBJ2-1; D ambiguous. The CDR3 runs to 14 residues. V shed 5 bases and J shed 7 bases, with 15 bases lying between them. Germline V gene sequence: CDR1 PRHDT, CDR2 FYEKMQ (reference sequence). The CDR3 loop reads CASSTTGLENEQFF. DNA of the CDR3: TGTGCCAGCAGCACGACTGGCCTAGAGAATGAGCAGTTCTTC.

This clone was recorded at least ten times. V usage is TRBV21-1 and J usage is TRBJ2-5; the table's D call TRBD1 went unverified against the DNA. TRBV21-1 corresponds to a pseudogene. The CDR3 sequence is 16 residues long. The CDR3 region has the DNA TGTGCCAGCAGGGAGAGACAGGGATCAAGTCTGGAGACCCAGTACTTC. Its translation: CASRERQGSSLETQYF.

The rearrangement uses TRBV6-1 and TRBJ1-1; D uncertain. The V gene lost 0 bases and the J gene lost 8 bases, with 16 bases spanning the gap. Germline CDR1 is MNHNS and CDR2 is SASEGT. The CDR3 runs to 15 residues. The chain's CDR3 is CASSEALRSRLEAFF. The CDR3 nucleotides read TGTGCCAGCAGTGAAGCGCTCAGGTCGAGGCTCGAAGCTTTCTTT.

For this clone: Other nucleotide sequences in the sample specify the same CDR3. The chain carries TRBV27 and TRBJ2-5; D call uncertain. The CDR3 extends over 11 amino acids. Trimming pared 2 bases from V and 5 bases from J, leaving 3 bases between. The germline gives CDR1 MNHEY, CDR2 SMNVEV (reference sequence). CDR3 sequence reads: CASSLGETQYF. The DNA of the CDR3 is TGTGCCAGCAGTTTAGGCGAGACCCAGTACTTC.

The chain uses TRBV10-1 and TRBJ2-4; D remains ambiguous. The V and J ends lost 5 bases and 1 base respectively, with 15 bases between them. The germline gives CDR1 WNHNN, CDR2 SYGVQD (reference sequence). The CDR3 extends over 16 amino acids. CDR3 nucleotides: TGCGCCAGCAGTAGCCCTCACGGACCCGCCAAAAACATTCAGTACTTC. It is translated as CASSSPHGPAKNIQYF.

This rearrangement joins TRBV29-1 to TRBJ2-1; TRBD2 is a possible D gene (6 bases). Trimming removed 1 base at V and 9 bases at J, with 7 bases between. CDR3 length: 11 amino acids. CDR1 SQVTM and CDR2 ANQGSEA come from the germline V gene. CDR3: CSVEVSGEQFF. The CDR3 DNA reads TGCAGCGTTGAAGTTAGCGGTGAGCAGTTCTTC.

The chain employs TRBV27 and TRBJ1-2; D uncertain. Trimming removed 7 bases from V and 7 bases from J, with 13 bases in between. The CDR3 has 12 amino acids. The germline V gene encodes CDR1 MNHEY and CDR2 SMNVEV (reference sequence). Here the CDR3 reads CASTPEGFGYTF. DNA for the CDR3: TGTGCCAGCACCCCGGAGGGCTTTGGCTACACCTTC.

The chain uses TRBV29-1 and TRBJ2-7, with 9 positions matching TRBD1. This CDR3 region has 11 residues. Germline values: CDR1 SQVTM, CDR2 ANQGSEA. Germline trimming cut 5 bases from V and 5 bases from J; bases unmatched to any gene: 1. The CDR3: CSVWDRDEQYF. For the CDR3, the DNA is TGCAGCGTTTGGGACAGGGACGAGCAGTACTTC.

The CDR3 DNA is TGTGCCAGCCCGACTAGCGGGGGGGCCCAAAACATTCAGTACTTC. This gives the protein CASPTSGGAQNIQYF. The V gene is TRBV25-1, the J gene TRBJ2-4, with 14 bases lining up with TRBD2. CDR3 length equals 15 residues. The germline V gene has CDR1 MGHDK and CDR2 SYGVNS. The V and J ends lost 8 bases and 5 bases, in that order; junction bases with no gene match: 5.

The V call is TRBV29-1, the J call TRBJ1-1; 7 nucleotides align to TRBD1. The CDR3 is 12 residues long. The germline CDR1 and CDR2 sequences are SQVTM and ANQGSEA. V shed 7 bases and J 3 bases; nucleotides not matched to a gene: 5. CDR3 coding DNA: TGCAGCGGTCGTCAGGGGGACACTGAAGCTTTCTTT. This translates into CSGRQGDTEAFF.

This chain joins TRBV27 and TRBJ2-1; tentatively, D is TRBD2 (5 bases). The CDR3 is 12 amino acids. Germline lookup yields CDR1 MNHEY and CDR2 SMNVEV (reference sequence). The germline V and J ends were trimmed by 7 bases and 7 bases, with 11 bases remaining between them. The CDR3: CASKLTSNEQFF. In DNA, the CDR3 is TGTGCCAGCAAATTAACTAGTAATGAGCAGTTCTTC.

V usage is TRBV6-4 and J usage is TRBJ2-1; TRBD2 matches at 9 bases. Losses at the gene ends were 3 bases for V and 10 bases for J; bases not matched to a gene: 7. The V gene's germline CDR1 is MRHNA and CDR2 SNTAGT. This CDR3 comprises 14 residues. The CDR3 protein is CASSDGAGGGEQFF. CDR3 coding DNA: TGTGCCAGCAGTGATGGAGCGGGAGGTGGCGAGCAGTTCTTC.

The chain couples TRBV5-1 to TRBJ2-7; 9 bases fit TRBD2. Per the germline V gene, CDR1 is SGHRS and CDR2 is YFSETQ. The ends lost 3 bases at V and 4 bases at J; junction bases unmatched: 5. The CDR3 covers 14 residues. CDR3 DNA: TGCGCCAGCAGCTCGGGACTAGCAACTTACGAGCAGTACTTC. It specifies CASSSGLATYEQYF.

The V call is TRBV5-1, the J call TRBJ2-7; 9 bases line up with TRBD1. Germline CDR1 SGHRS, CDR2 YFSETQ. J was trimmed by 4 bases and V by 2 bases; bases with no gene match: 4. The CDR3 sequence is 14 residues long. The CDR3, as DNA: TGCGCCAGCAGCTTCGGGACAGGGAATTACGAGCAGTACTTC. Protein: CASSFGTGNYEQYF. Using reference TRBV5-1 and TRBJ2-7 for the parts outside the CDR3, the full variable domain is KAGVTQTPRYLIKTRGQQVTLSCSPISGHRSVSWYQQTPGQGLQFLFEYFSETQRNKGNFPGRFSGRQFSNSRSEMNVSTLELGDSALYLCASSFGTGNYEQYFGPGTRLTVT.

This clone showed up just a few times. The CDR3 coding sequence is TGTGCCAGCAGCGCTCGCCTAGTCAGGGACACAGATACGCAGTATTTT. Protein product: CASSARLVRDTDTQYF. The genes are TRBV9 and TRBJ2-3; a weak D match, TRBD1 (5 bases). The V gene's germline CDR1 is SGDLS and CDR2 YYNGEE. V shed 3 bases and J shed 2 bases, with 16 bases lying between them. The CDR3 runs to 16 residues.

This clone appeared once. The V call is TRBV27, the J call TRBJ1-5; 8 bases map to TRBD1. CDR1 and CDR2 from the germline V gene are MNHEY and SMNVEV (reference sequence). The junction had 7 bases not matched to a gene; V was cut back by 5 bases and J by 7 bases. This CDR3 region has 14 residues. The CDR3 DNA sequence: TGTGCCAGCAGTGTGACAGGGGCCGACCAGCCCCAGCATTTT. As protein: CASSVTGADQPQHF.

In this sample, this clone turned up a few times. V and J are TRBV4-3 and TRBJ2-7; TRBD2 might be the D (5 bases). CDR1 is LGHNA and CDR2 is YSLEER in the germline V gene. This CDR3 contains 16 residues. V lost 0 bases and J 2 bases, leaving 14 bases between the germline ends. As DNA, the CDR3 is TGCGCCAGCAGCCAAGAGAGGGCAAGCTCCCCCTACGAGCAGTACTTC. It translates to CASSQERASSPYEQYF.

This clone was counted a few times. The chain has TRBV2 and TRBJ2-5, with 12 bases lining up with TRBD2. The germline V gene encodes CDR1 SNHLY and CDR2 FYNNEI. The junction had 10 bases not matched to a gene; V was cut back by 4 bases and J by 4 bases. This CDR3 is built from 17 residues. The CDR3 spells CASSGQTSGLAGETQYF. DNA for the CDR3: TGTGCCAGCAGTGGACAGACCTCGGGACTAGCGGGAGAGACCCAGTACTTC.

V gene TRBV30 combines with J gene TRBJ2-1; D might be TRBD1 or TRBD2, each matching 5 bases. CDR1 and CDR2 (germline): GTSNPN, SVGIG (reference sequence). Trimming left V 0 bases short and J 1 base short, with 10 bases between. The CDR3 is 15 residues long. The CDR3 sequence: CAWSVGELSYNEQFF. CDR3 DNA sequence: TGTGCCTGGAGTGTAGGGGAGCTGTCCTACAATGAGCAGTTCTTC.

The table lists this clone with a few counts. This same CDR3 is encoded by further DNA sequences in the sample. This chain uses TRBV30 with TRBJ2-1, with a possible D match to TRBD2 (5 bases). Germline CDR1 reads GTSNPN; CDR2 reads SVGIG (reference sequence). Trimming shortened V by 3 bases and J by 6 bases, and 9 bases separated the two germline ends. CDR3 size: 12 residues. DNA for the CDR3: TGTGCCTGGAGCCTTGAGGGCAATGAGCAGTTCTTC. It yields the protein CAWSLEGNEQFF.

This chain uses TRBV28 with TRBJ2-1; D possibly corresponds to TRBD2 (5 bases). The CDR3 contains 14 residues. The V gene's germline CDR1 is MDHEN and CDR2 SYDVKM. V lost 7 bases to trimming and J lost 0 bases, with 10 bases between them. In DNA form, the CDR3 reads TGTGCCAGCATGGATGGGAGCTCCTACAATGAGCAGTTCTTC. The encoded protein is CASMDGSSYNEQFF.

The chain uses TRBV30 and TRBJ2-7, with 9 positions matching TRBD1. CDR1 is GTSNPN, CDR2 SVGIG, per germline (reference sequence). V lost 8 bases and J lost 3; bases outside the gene matches: 8. The CDR3 has 13 residues. The CDR3 nucleotides are TGTGCCGGGATGACAGGGGGAGGCTACGAGCAGTACTTC. Translating gives CAGMTGGGYEQYF. Variable domain in full (rest from reference TRBV30 and TRBJ2-7): SQTIHQWPATLVQPVGSPLSLECTVEGTSNPNLYWYRQAAGRGLQLLFYSVGIGQISSEVPQNLSASRPQDRQFILSSKKLLLSDSGFYLCAGMTGGGYEQYFGPGTRLTVT.

The CDR3 loop reads CASSQAGSGANVLTF. DNA for the CDR3: TGCGCCAGCAGCCAAGCGGGGTCTGGGGCCAACGTCCTGACTTTC. The chain recombines TRBV4-1 with TRBJ2-6; weak D call: TRBD2 (5 bases). This CDR3 is 15 amino acids long. Trimming cost V 1 base and J 1 base, with 5 bases left between them. Per germline, CDR1 MGHRA and CDR2 YSYEKL.